This entry concerns a single TCR beta chain. The record originates from a study of blood T cell repertoires in COVID-19. Study information: Sites across the United States, Italy and Spain contributed samples from acute and convalescent COVID-19. PBMCs, B-cell-depleted T cells, or T cells were the source of the cDNA or gDNA that made up the material.

This CDR3 has 16 residues. Per the germline V gene, CDR1 is LGHNA and CDR2 is YNFKEQ. V was clipped by 0 bases and J by 1 base; unmatched bases: 4. Assay: immunoSEQ multiplex PCR; the TCRdb copy retains only in-frame clones and omits some. The sample consists of 100,000 to 150,000 clones, around 86% of them appearing once. Sequencing input: peripheral blood. The chain combines TRBV4-2 with TRBJ2-5; TRBD2 matches at 8 bases. The origin of this receptor is a man aged 45-65 years with active COVID-19. Here the CDR3 DNA reads TGTGCCAGCAGCCAAGAGGGGAGCGGGGGCCAAGAGACCCAGTACTTC. Its translation is CASSQEGSGGQETQYF.